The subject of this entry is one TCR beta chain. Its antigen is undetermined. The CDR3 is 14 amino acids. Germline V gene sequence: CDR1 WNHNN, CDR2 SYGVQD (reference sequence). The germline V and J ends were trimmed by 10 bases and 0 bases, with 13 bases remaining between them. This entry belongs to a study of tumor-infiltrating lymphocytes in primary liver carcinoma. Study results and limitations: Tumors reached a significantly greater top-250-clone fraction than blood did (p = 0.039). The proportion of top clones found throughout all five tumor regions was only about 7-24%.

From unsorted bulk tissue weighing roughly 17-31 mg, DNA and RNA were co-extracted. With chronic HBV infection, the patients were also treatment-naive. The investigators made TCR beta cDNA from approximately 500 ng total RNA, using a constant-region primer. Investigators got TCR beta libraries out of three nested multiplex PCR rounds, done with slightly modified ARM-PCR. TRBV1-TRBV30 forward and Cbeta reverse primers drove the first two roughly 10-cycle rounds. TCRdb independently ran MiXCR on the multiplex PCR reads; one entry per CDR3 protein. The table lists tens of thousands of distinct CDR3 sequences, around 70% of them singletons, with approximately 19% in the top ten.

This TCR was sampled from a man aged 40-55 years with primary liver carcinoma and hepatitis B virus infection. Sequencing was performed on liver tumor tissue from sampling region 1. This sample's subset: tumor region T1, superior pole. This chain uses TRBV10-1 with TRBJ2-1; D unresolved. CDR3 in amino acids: CANSNISSYNEQFF. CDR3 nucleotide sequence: TGCGCCAACAGCAACATAAGCTCCTACAATGAGCAGTTCTTC.